The 20 T cell receptor beta chains reported below all come from one sample, sequenced in a study of tumor-infiltrating lymphocytes in primary liver carcinoma. The investigators made TCR beta cDNA from around 530 ng total RNA, using a constant-region primer. Three-round nested multiplex PCR performed with slightly modified ARM-PCR produced the TCR beta libraries. Investigators reported that the first two PCR rounds, at 10 cycles each, used TRBV1-TRBV30 forward primers with a C-beta reverse primer. TCRdb used MiXCR to reprocess the multiplex PCR reads, holding one entry per CDR3 protein. Of roughly 120,000 distinct CDR3 sequences in the sample, about 68% are singletons; the top ten hold around 9.3%. It was from roughly 20-30 mg of unsorted bulk tissue that RNA and DNA were co-extracted. Sequencing used liver tumor tissue from sampling region 1. Regarding subset: tumor region T1, superior pole. These receptors came from a woman between 55 and 75 years old with primary liver carcinoma and hepatitis B virus infection.

The V call is TRBV19, the J call TRBJ1-2, with D maybe TRBD1 (5 bases). Trimming took 3 bases from V and 4 from J, leaving 15 bases between them. The CDR3 is 15 amino acids. Germline V gene lookup returns CDR1 LNHDA and CDR2 SQIVND (reference sequence). Here the CDR3 reads CASSIGAHSGYGYTF. The CDR3 bases are TGTGCCAGTAGTATCGGGGCACATTCGGGCTATGGCTACACCTTC.

As to this clonotype: Because it lacks the conserved phenylalanine or tryptophan at the end, this CDR3 is likely a read error. V and J are TRBV11-3 and TRBJ2-1; D unclear. The CDR3 is made up of 11 amino acids. Deletions cut 2 bases from V and 7 bases from J, with 3 bases between. Germline CDR1 reads SGHNT; CDR2 reads YENEEA. As DNA, the CDR3 is TGTGCCAGCAGCTTACTGAATGAGCAGTTCTTG. Translation: CASSLLNEQFL.

With regard to this clonotype: The conserved closing phenylalanine or tryptophan is absent in this CDR3, likely reflecting a read error. This chain links TRBV6-5 with TRBJ1-5, with D perhaps TRBD1 (5 bases). Trimming cost V 2 bases and J 6 bases, with 11 bases left between them. Germline loops: CDR1 MNHEY, CDR2 SVGAGI. CDR3 length: 14 residues. CDR3 sequence reads: CASSYTGLGQPQHY. The CDR3 bases are TGTGCCAGCAGTTACACGGGGCTGGGTCAGCCCCAGCATTAT.

This clonotype was recorded once. A single base separates this from a much larger clone, so it may be a read error. The genes are TRBV4-1 and TRBJ1-3; D uncertain. The CDR3 has 12 residues. V lost 1 base and J lost 8, with 6 bases in between. Per the germline V gene, CDR1 is MGHRA and CDR2 is YSYEKL. The CDR3 here is CASSQVTDTIYF. The DNA of the CDR3 is TGCGCCAGCAGCCAAGTTACGGACACCATATATTTT.

This clonotype was counted a few times. V is TRBV7-9 and J is TRBJ2-7, with a possible D match to TRBD2 (7 bases). This CDR3 is 16 amino acids long. Germline CDR1 reads SEHNR; CDR2 reads FQNEAQ (reference sequence). The V gene lost 4 bases and the J gene lost 0 bases, with 16 bases spanning the gap. The CDR3 coding sequence is TGTGCCAGCAGCTGGGGCGGGGGCAGCTTCTCCTACGAGCAGTACTTC. This gives the protein CASSWGGGSFSYEQYF.

In this sample, this clonotype turned up once. V and J are TRBV11-3 and TRBJ2-2; D is perhaps TRBD1 (5 bases). The CDR3 extends over 18 amino acids. The V and J ends lost 6 bases and 9 bases respectively, with 29 bases between them. Looked up from germline, CDR1 is SGHNT and CDR2 is YENEEA. The CDR3 is CASRTRVRDRTNSWELFF. For the CDR3, the DNA is TGTGCCAGCAGAACCAGGGTTAGGGATCGAACGAACAGCTGGGAGCTGTTTTTT. Full variable domain (missing parts from reference TRBV11-3 and TRBJ2-2): EAGVVQSPRYKIIEKKQPVAFWCNPISGHNTLYWYLQNLGQGPELLIRYENEEAVDDSQLPKDRFSAERLKGVDSTLKIQPAELGDSAVYLCASRTRVRDRTNSWELFFGEGSRLTVL.

The V and J genes are TRBV6-5 and TRBJ1-1; a weak D match, TRBD1 (6 bases). The V gene lost 3 bases and the J gene lost 4 bases, with 15 bases spanning the gap. The CDR3 is 15 residues long. CDR1 and CDR2 from the germline V gene are MNHEY and SVGAGI. CDR3 sequence reads: CASSYSGDSSTEAFF. CDR3 nucleotides: TGTGCCAGCAGTTATTCAGGGGACTCGAGCACTGAAGCTTTCTTT.

Points on this clonotype: Being one base from a much bigger clone, this may be a read error. In nucleotides, the CDR3 is TGTGCCAGCAGCAGGACTGGATCAGATACGCAGTATTTT. Protein sequence: CASSRTGSDTQYF. V gene TRBV6-5 combines with J gene TRBJ2-3; D perhaps matches TRBD2 (5 bases). CDR1 is MNHEY and CDR2 is SVGAGI in the germline V gene. This CDR3 contains 13 residues. V lost 6 bases and J 4 bases, leaving 11 bases between the germline ends.

In this sample, this clonotype turned up a few times. A single base separates this from a much larger clone, so it may be a read error. V and J are TRBV6-1 and TRBJ2-7; no clear D gene. The CDR3 has 13 residues. CDR1 is MNHNS and CDR2 is SASEGT in the germline V gene. CDR3: CTTDQIGTYEQYF. CDR3 nucleotide sequence: TGTACCACCGATCAAATAGGGACCTACGAGCAGTACTTC.

This clonotype turned up a few times. This chain joins TRBV5-1 and TRBJ2-7; a possible D gene is TRBD2 (6 bases). This CDR3 has 16 amino acids. V was pared by 2 bases and J by 0 bases, with 15 bases between. Germline-derived CDR1 and CDR2 are SGHRS and YFSETQ. The CDR3 loop is CASSFGGPLGSYEQYF. The CDR3 bases are TGCGCCAGCAGCTTCGGGGGACCTCTCGGCTCCTACGAGCAGTACTTC.

The genes are TRBV11-2 and TRBJ2-1; maybe TRBD1 (5 bases). The CDR3 has 17 residues. Germline assignment: CDR1 SGHAT and CDR2 FQNNGV. With 5 bases removed from V and 4 bases from J, the gap between germline ends came to 21 bases. Here the CDR3 DNA reads TGTGCCAGCAGCCCCGCACCCGGGTCAGGGAATTACAATGAGCAGTTCTTC. Encoded protein: CASSPAPGSGNYNEQFF.

In regard to this clonotype: A much more abundant neighbour one base away suggests this may be a read error. V and J are TRBV6-1 and TRBJ2-7; TRBD1 agrees at 8 bases. The CDR3 runs 17 residues. Germline CDR1 and CDR2: MNHNS and SASEGT. CDR3 DNA: TGTACCAGCAGTGAAGGGGCGGCAGGGGGCTGGTCCTACGAGCAGTACTTC. Residues: CTSSEGAAGGWSYEQYF.

For this clonotype: Its ends do not fully match the called genes, so a read error is possible. This chain connects TRBV11-2 to TRBJ2-1, with D perhaps matching TRBD1 (6 bases). Germline lookup yields CDR1 SGHAT and CDR2 FQNNGV. This CDR3 region has 16 residues. The CDR3 region is CPSGLDLTGGGGEQFF. DNA for the CDR3: TGTCCCAGCGGCTTAGATCTGACGGGTGGGGGCGGTGAGCAGTTCTTC.

On this clonotype itself: Lacking the conserved final phenylalanine or tryptophan, this CDR3 likely reflects a read error. The chain combines TRBV11-2 with TRBJ2-1; 10 nucleotides agree with TRBD2. Germline lookup yields CDR1 SGHAT and CDR2 FQNNGV. The ends lost 6 bases at V and 9 bases at J; junction bases unmatched: 5. CDR3 length: 13 amino acids. This CDR3 reads CASSWTSGSEQFL. The CDR3 coding sequence is TGTGCCAGCAGTTGGACTAGCGGTAGTGAGCAGTTCCTC.

This clonotype was counted many times. The chain links TRBV12-3 or TRBV12-4 to TRBJ2-3; the match to TRBD1 covers 9 bases. Trimming took 6 bases from V and 3 from J; bases not matched to a gene: 13. This CDR3 has 17 amino acids. The CDR3 DNA reads TGTGCCAGCAGGATATCCGGGACAGGGATCGGAACAGATACGCAGTATTTT. This gives the protein CASRISGTGIGTDTQYF.

The chain couples TRBV12-3 or TRBV12-4 to TRBJ2-2; D gene ambiguous. This CDR3 contains 14 residues. V shed 5 bases and J shed 10 bases, with 17 bases lying between them. The CDR3 spells CASSPIANTVELFF. CDR3 in DNA: TGTGCCAGCAGTCCCATAGCAAACACTGTGGAGCTGTTTTTT.

Of note for this clonotype: A much more abundant neighbour one base away suggests this may be a read error. The chain is built from TRBV14 and TRBJ2-2, with 8 bases that match TRBD1. The CDR3 covers 17 residues. In germline, CDR1 is SGHDN, CDR2 FVKESK. DNA of the CDR3: TGTGCCACCAGCCAAGCACGGACAGGGTGGTTCGCCGGGGAGCTGTTTTTT. Amino acids: CATSQARTGWFAGELFF.

Regarding this clonotype: The CDR3 does not close with the conserved phenylalanine or tryptophan, likely indicating a read error. The J gene is TRBJ2-1, the V gene TRBV6-5, with TRBD1 identical over 11 bases. Looked up from germline, CDR1 is MNHEY and CDR2 is SVGAGI. This CDR3 has 14 residues. CDR3 coding DNA: TGTGCCGGCAGGGGACAGGGGGGCTACAATGAGCAGTTCTTA. Protein: CAGRGQGGYNEQFL.

The genes are TRBV24-1 and TRBJ2-7; D might be TRBD2 (5 bases). This CDR3 region has 14 residues. Between the trimmed V and J ends, which lost 7 bases and 5 bases, there was a span of 17 bases. In germline, CDR1 is KGHDR, CDR2 SFDVKD. The CDR3 region has the DNA TGTGCCACCAGCGCTAGTACCGCGGGCCACGAGCAGTACTTC. Protein sequence: CATSASTAGHEQYF.

A remark on this clonotype: Being one base from a much bigger clone, this may be a read error. The gene calls are TRBV29-1 and TRBJ1-1; the D gene is possibly TRBD1 (6 bases). Germline lookup yields CDR1 SQVTM and CDR2 ANQGSEA. The CDR3 totals 11 residues. The V and J ends lost 8 bases and 10 bases respectively, with 17 bases between them. In DNA form, the CDR3 reads TGCAGCATTGTACTAACAGGGTTAGCTTTCTTT. Protein: CSIVLTGLAFF.